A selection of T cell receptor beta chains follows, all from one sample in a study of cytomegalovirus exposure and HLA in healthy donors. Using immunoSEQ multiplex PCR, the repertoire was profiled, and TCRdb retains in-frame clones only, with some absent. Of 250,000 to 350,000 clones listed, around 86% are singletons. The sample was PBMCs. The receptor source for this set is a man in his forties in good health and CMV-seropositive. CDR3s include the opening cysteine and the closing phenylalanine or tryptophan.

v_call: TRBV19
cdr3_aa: CASNFGGNTEAFF

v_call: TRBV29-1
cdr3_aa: CSVARHTQYF

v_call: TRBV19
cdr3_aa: CASQDSRGANDGYTF

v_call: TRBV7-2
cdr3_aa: CASSTFQGALNIQYF

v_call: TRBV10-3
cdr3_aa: CATVPGLASWYNEQFF

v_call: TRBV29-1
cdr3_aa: CSVTGFHEQYF

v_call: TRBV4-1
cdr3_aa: CASSQVPAGIPNTEAFF

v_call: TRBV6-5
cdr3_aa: CASSYTGTTEQFF

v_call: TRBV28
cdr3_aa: CASSLRLNRRFF

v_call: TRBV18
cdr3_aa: CASSSQGASSSYEQYF

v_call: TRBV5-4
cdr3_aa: CATSRENYGYTF

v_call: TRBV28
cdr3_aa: CASSTPRMVTTLQGETQYF